Detailed here is one T cell receptor beta chain. The data were obtained in a study of radiotherapy plus CTLA-4 blockade in lung cancer. Trimming removed 2 bases from V and 1 base from J; junction bases left unmatched: 3. CDR3 length equals 15 residues. Germline assignment: CDR1 GTSNPN and CDR2 SVGIG (reference sequence). Clones were sequenced by immunoSEQ multiplex PCR, and TCRdb holds only the in-frame ones, with some missing. The sample yields more than 65,000 clones, 75% to 90% seen once. The chain uses TRBV30 and TRBJ2-3; 10 bases fit TRBD2. This sequence was found in a human donor with non-small cell lung cancer who had stable disease on radiotherapy plus ipilimumab. The sample here was peripheral blood, taken from a patient treated with radiotherapy plus ipilimumab. Written as DNA, the CDR3 is TGTGCCTGGAGTTTTAGCGGGGGGCGCACAGATACGCAGTATTTT. Its translation: CAWSFSGGRTDTQYF.